The rows below give T cell receptor beta chains drawn from one sample of a study of CD8 T cells in Susac syndrome. A single record per CDR3 protein comes from TCRdb applying MiXCR to the immunoSEQ multiplex PCR reads. The data hold some 130,000 distinct CDR3 sequences, with over 90% observed a single time. The specimen was CD8+ T cells from PBMCs. The source of these receptors is a human donor with Susac syndrome. CDR3s leave out the opening cysteine and the closing phenylalanine or tryptophan. The D gene is left open where the match is weak.

D | V | CDR3
NA | TRBV7-6 | ASSLGDNPHYGYT
TRBD2 | TRBV20-1 | SAYVLAGGQNEQF
TRBD1 | TRBV3-1 | ASSQEDRGTEAF
NA | TRBV10-2 | ASSEGPRNEQF
NA | TRBV12-3/TRBV12-4 | ASSLARVLETQY
NA | TRBV28 | ASSLWILEQF
NA | TRBV4-2 | ASSQDGALANVLT
NA | TRBV30 | AWGGNQPQH
TRBD1 | TRBV18 | ASSPSGTDPF
TRBD2 | TRBV20-1 | SARKGLTNTGELF
NA | TRBV18 | ASGGAEIAEHNQPQH
NA | TRBV13 | ASSPGRETQY
NA | TRBV7-4 | ASSLRLRDGSGYT
TRBD1 | TRBV30 | AWIFGTGGFMNTEAF
NA | TRBV4-1 | ASSQPGADETQY
TRBD2 | TRBV19 | ATGTSSYNEQF
NA | TRBV7-9 | ASSLGGGYRFANEKLF
NA | TRBV7-8 | ASSLVGGDTNGLNEQY
NA | TRBV27 | ASSPLGGSVTEAF
TRBD2 | TRBV27 | ASSLSTSGYEQY
NA | TRBV4-1 | ASSQDVGWEQY
NA | TRBV27 | ASATKRATNEKLF
NA | TRBV2 | ASSDSGASNQPQH
NA | TRBV14 | ASSPDGAKQY
NA | TRBV25-1 | ASSEFFHEDSDTDTQY
NA | TRBV7-9 | ASSGTGSGEGAF
TRBD1 | TRBV20-1 | SARTPGQGAHYGYT
TRBD2 | TRBV19 | ASVPSGRVGNTQY
NA | TRBV18 | ASSPDTGSYEQY
NA | TRBV12-3/TRBV12-4 | ASSLWLTFNEQF
NA | TRBV6-5 | ASSYSKYRVDAGELF
NA | TRBV2 | ASSDRAVFYGYT
NA | TRBV12-3/TRBV12-4 | ASRSRVGEQF
TRBD1 | TRBV19 | ASSNQGAISGELF
NA | TRBV15 | ATSSSVVAGHQETQY
TRBD1 | TRBV9 | ASSRGQKNQPQH
TRBD1 | TRBV6-2/TRBV6-3 | ASSYSAGQGGY
NA | TRBV30 | AWSVLREYGYT
NA | TRBV12-3/TRBV12-4 | ASSFGGQQPQH
NA | TRBV7-6 | ASSLGDQGRHGYT
TRBD2 | TRBV24-1 | ATVASGSETQY
TRBD2 | TRBV9 | ASSESGSFSYEQY
NA | TRBV7-6 | ASSLAGSASSYNEQF